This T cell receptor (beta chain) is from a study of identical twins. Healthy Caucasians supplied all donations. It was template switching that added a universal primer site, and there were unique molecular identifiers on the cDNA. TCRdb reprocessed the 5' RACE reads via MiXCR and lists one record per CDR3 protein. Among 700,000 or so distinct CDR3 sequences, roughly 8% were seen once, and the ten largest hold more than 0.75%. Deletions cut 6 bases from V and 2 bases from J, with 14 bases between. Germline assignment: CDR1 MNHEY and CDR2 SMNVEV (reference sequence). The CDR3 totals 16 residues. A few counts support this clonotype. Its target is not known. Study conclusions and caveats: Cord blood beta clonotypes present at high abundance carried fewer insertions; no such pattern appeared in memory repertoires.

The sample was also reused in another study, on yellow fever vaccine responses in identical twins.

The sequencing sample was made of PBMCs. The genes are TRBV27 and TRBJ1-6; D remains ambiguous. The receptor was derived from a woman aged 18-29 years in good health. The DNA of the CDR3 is TGTGCCAGCAGGCTTGGAGGGTTGACCTATAATTCACCCCTCCACTTT. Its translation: CASRLGGLTYNSPLHF.